Listed below are T cell receptor beta chains from one sample, sequenced in a study of blood T cell repertoires in COVID-19. Only in-frame clones appear in the TCRdb table, and some are missing; sequencing was by immunoSEQ multiplex PCR. The data show around 120,000 clones, about four fifths seen once. The sample consisted of peripheral blood. These receptor sequences come from a man aged 35-49 years with active or convalescent COVID-19. CDR3s include the opening cysteine and the closing phenylalanine or tryptophan. The D gene is left open where the match is weak. Not every row has a clone size; where given, it reads once, few, many or a size class.

>NA|TRBV5-1|TRBJ2-5|NA
CASRLDSSQETQYF
TGCGCCAGCAGACTAGACTCTTCCCAAGAGACCCAGTACTTC
>NA|TRBV4-1|TRBJ2-3|NA
CASSQILTDTQYF
TGCGCCAGCAGCCAAATACTCACAGATACGCAGTATTTT
>NA|TRBV18|TRBJ2-1|NA
CASSLRELPYNEQFF
TGTGCCAGCTCACTCCGGGAACTCCCCTACAATGAGCAGTTCTTC
>NA|TRBV3-1/TRBV3-2|TRBJ1-1|NA
CASSQRTARNTEAFF
TGTGCCAGCAGCCAACGGACAGCACGGAACACTGAAGCTTTCTTT
>TRBD1|TRBV6-5|TRBJ2-7|NA
CASRGSGTGGSKQYF
TGTGCCAGCAGGGGATCCGGGACAGGGGGCTCTAAGCAGTACTTC
>TRBD1|TRBV2|TRBJ1-1|NA
CASSATGRNTEAFF
TGTGCCAGCAGTGCGACAGGGAGGAACACTGAAGCTTTCTTT
>NA|TRBV24-1|TRBJ2-7|NA
CATSEFLGPTYEQYF
TGTGCCACCAGTGAATTCCTGGGGCCCACCTACGAGCAGTACTTC
>NA|TRBV5-6|TRBJ1-2|NA
CASSIGTAQGYTF
TGTGCCAGCAGCATAGGGACTGCCCAGGGCTACACCTTC
>NA|TRBV3-1/TRBV3-2|TRBJ1-5|NA
CASSQGSGIGQPQHF
TGTGCCAGCAGCCAAGGGTCAGGGATTGGGCAGCCCCAGCATTTT
>TRBD1|TRBV4-1|TRBJ1-6|NA
CASSQDPGGSYNSPLHF
TGCGCCAGCAGCCAAGATCCAGGGGGCTCTTATAATTCACCCCTCCACTTT
>NA|TRBV11-2|TRBJ2-1|NA
CASSKGGGGIPIEQFF
TGTGCCAGCAGCAAAGGGGGCGGGGGGATCCCCATCGAGCAGTTCTTC
>TRBD2|TRBV6-1|TRBJ2-3|NA
CASSEWRGGTDTQYF
TGTGCCAGCAGTGAATGGCGGGGGGGCACAGATACGCAGTATTTT
>TRBD1|TRBV19|TRBJ2-5|NA
CASSIDRDSGKTQYF
TGTGCCAGTAGTATAGATAGGGACAGTGGAAAGACCCAGTACTTC
>NA|TRBV4-3|TRBJ1-2|NA
CASSQETGSSGYTF
TGCGCCAGCAGCCAAGAAACAGGGAGCTCTGGCTACACCTTC
>TRBD2|TRBV5-4|TRBJ2-5|NA
CASSLIAGGGQETQYF
TGTGCCAGCAGCTTGATAGCGGGGGGGGGTCAAGAGACCCAGTACTTC
>TRBD2|TRBV5-6|TRBJ2-1|NA
CASSLLRTSGGRYNEQFF
TGTGCCAGCAGCTTGCTCCGGACTAGCGGGGGGCGCTACAATGAGCAGTTCTTC
>TRBD1|TRBV15|TRBJ1-1|NA
CATRKRWTGGTVTEAFF
TGTGCCACCAGAAAGAGATGGACAGGGGGCACAGTTACTGAAGCTTTCTTT
>NA|TRBV19|TRBJ1-1|many
CASSIPPLRQLRTEAFF
TGTGCCAGTAGTATACCCCCTCTCAGACAGCTAAGGACTGAAGCTTTCTTT